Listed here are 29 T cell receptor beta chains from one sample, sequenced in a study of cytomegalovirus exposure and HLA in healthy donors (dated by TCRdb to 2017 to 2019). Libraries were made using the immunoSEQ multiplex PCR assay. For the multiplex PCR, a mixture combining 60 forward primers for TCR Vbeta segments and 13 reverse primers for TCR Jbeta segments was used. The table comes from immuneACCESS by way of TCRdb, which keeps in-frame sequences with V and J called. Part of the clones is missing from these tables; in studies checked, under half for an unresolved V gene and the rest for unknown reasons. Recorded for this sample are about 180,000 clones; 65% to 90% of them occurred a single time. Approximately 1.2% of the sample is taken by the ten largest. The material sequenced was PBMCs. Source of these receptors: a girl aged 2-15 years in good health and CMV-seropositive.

As DNA, the CDR3 is TGTGCCAGCAGTGTCGGCAGGGGGGATACGCAGTATTTT. Residues: CASSVGRGDTQYF. The chain has TRBV6-4 and TRBJ2-3; TRBD1 matches at 7 bases. Losses at the gene ends were 4 bases for V and 6 bases for J; bases not matched to a gene: 4. The CDR3 has 13 amino acids. Germline CDR1 and CDR2: MRHNA and SNTAGT.

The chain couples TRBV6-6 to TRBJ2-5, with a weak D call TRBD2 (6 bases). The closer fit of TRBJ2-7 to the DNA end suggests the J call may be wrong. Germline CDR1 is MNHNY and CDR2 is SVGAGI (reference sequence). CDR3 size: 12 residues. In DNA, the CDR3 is TGTGCCAGCAGCCCAGTAGCGGCCGAGCAGTACTTC. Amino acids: CASSPVAAEQYF.

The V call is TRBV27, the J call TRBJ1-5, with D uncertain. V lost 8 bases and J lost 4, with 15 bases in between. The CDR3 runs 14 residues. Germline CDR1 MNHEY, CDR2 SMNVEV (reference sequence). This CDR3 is CASRPEQPNQPQHF. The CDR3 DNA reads TGTGCCAGCCGGCCTGAACAGCCGAATCAGCCCCAGCATTTT.

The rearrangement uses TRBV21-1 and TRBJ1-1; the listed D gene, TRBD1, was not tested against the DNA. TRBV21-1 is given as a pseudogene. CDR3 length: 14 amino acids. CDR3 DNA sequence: TGTGCCAGCAGCGGACAGGGTAGGAACACTGAAGCTTTCTTT. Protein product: CASSGQGRNTEAFF.

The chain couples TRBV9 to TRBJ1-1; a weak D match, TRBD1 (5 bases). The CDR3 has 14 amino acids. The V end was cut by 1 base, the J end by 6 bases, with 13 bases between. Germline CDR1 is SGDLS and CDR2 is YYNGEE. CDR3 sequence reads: CASSVRGLGAEAFF. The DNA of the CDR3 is TGTGCCAGCAGCGTACGGGGGTTGGGGGCTGAAGCTTTCTTT.

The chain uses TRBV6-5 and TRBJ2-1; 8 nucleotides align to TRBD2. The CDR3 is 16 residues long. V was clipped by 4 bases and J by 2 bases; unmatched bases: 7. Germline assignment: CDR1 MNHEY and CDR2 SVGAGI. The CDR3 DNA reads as TGTGCCAGCAGTTTCTTAGCGGGGAGTCCCTACAATGAGCAGTTCTTC. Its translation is CASSFLAGSPYNEQFF.

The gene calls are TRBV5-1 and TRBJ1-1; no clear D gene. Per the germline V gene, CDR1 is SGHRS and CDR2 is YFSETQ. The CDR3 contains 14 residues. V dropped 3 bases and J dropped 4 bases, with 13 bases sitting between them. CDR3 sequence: CASSSGGFFTEAFF. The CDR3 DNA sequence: TGCGCCAGCAGCTCCGGCGGGTTTTTCACTGAAGCTTTCTTT.

CDR3 in DNA: TGTGCCAGCTCAAAGGCAGGGTCTGGAAACACCATATATTTT. This codes for CASSKAGSGNTIYF. V usage is TRBV9 and J usage is TRBJ1-3; TRBD1 is a possible D gene (5 bases). The germline CDR1 and CDR2 sequences are SGDLS and YYNGEE. Trimming shortened V by 7 bases and J by 1 base, and 12 bases separated the two germline ends. The CDR3 contains 14 residues.

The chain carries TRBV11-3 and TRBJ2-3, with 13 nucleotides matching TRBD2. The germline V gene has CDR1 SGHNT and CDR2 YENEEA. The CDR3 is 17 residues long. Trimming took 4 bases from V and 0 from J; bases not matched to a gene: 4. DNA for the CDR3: TGTGCCAGCAGCTCGGGACTAGCGGGAACAAGCACAGATACGCAGTATTTT. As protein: CASSSGLAGTSTDTQYF.

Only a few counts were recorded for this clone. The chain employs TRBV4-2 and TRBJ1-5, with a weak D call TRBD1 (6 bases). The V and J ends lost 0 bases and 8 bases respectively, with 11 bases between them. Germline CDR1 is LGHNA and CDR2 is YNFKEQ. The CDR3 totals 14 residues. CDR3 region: CASSQEQGGEPQHF. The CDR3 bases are TGTGCCAGCAGCCAAGAACAGGGAGGGGAGCCCCAGCATTTT.

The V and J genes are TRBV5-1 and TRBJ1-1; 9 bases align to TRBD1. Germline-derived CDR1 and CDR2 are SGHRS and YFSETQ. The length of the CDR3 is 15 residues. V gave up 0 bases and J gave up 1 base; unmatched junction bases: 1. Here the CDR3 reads CASSLGDRENTEAFF. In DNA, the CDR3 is TGCGCCAGCAGCTTGGGGGACAGGGAGAACACTGAAGCTTTCTTT.

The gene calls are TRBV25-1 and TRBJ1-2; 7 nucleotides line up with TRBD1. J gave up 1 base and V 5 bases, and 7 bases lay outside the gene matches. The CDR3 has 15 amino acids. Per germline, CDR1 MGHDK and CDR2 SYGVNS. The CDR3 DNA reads TGTGCCAGCAGTCCACCAGGGGGGTATAACTATGGCTACACCTTC. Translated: CASSPPGGYNYGYTF.

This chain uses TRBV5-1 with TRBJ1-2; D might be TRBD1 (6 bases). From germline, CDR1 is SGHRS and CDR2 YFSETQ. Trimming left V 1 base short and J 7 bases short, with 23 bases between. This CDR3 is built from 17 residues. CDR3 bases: TGCGCCAGCAGCTTGAGCCCCACAGGGACAACGGGGCGTGGCTACACCTTC. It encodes CASSLSPTGTTGRGYTF.

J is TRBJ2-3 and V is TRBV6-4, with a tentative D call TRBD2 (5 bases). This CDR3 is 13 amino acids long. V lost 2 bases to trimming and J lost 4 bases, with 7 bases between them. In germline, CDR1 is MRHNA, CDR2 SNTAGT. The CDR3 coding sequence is TGTGCCAGCAGTGACGGGAGCGCAGATACGCAGTATTTT. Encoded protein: CASSDGSADTQYF.

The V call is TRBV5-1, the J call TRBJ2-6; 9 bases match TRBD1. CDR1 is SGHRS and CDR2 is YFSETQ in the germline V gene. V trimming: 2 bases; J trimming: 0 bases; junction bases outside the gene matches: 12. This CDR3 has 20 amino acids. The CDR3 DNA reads TGCGCCAGCAGCTTTGGACAGGGGTTCTATTTACCCTCTGGGGCCAACGTCCTGACTTTC. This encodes CASSFGQGFYLPSGANVLTF. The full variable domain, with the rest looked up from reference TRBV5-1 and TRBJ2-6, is KAGVTQTPRYLIKTRGQQVTLSCSPISGHRSVSWYQQTPGQGLQFLFEYFSETQRNKGNFPGRFSGRQFSNSRSEMNVSTLELGDSALYLCASSFGQGFYLPSGANVLTFGAGSRLTVL.

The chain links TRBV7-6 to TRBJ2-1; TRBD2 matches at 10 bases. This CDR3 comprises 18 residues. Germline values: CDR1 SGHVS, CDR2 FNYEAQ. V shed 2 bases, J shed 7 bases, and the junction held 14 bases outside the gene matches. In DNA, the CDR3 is TGTGCCAGCAGCTTATCCATCCCGGCTAGCGGGAGTGGAAATGAGCAGTTCTTC. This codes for CASSLSIPASGSGNEQFF.

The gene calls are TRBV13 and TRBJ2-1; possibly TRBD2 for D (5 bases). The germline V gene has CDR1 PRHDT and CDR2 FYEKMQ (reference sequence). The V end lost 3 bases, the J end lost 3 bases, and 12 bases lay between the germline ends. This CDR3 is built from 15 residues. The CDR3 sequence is CASSLDLAVYNEQFF. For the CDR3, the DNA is TGTGCCAGCAGCTTGGATCTAGCAGTCTACAATGAGCAGTTCTTC.

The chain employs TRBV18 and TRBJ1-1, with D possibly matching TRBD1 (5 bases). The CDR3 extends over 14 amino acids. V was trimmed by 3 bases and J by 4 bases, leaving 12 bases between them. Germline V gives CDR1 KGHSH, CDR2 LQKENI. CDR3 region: CASSPGGGGTEAFF. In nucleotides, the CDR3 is TGTGCCAGCTCACCCGGCGGGGGTGGCACTGAAGCTTTCTTT.

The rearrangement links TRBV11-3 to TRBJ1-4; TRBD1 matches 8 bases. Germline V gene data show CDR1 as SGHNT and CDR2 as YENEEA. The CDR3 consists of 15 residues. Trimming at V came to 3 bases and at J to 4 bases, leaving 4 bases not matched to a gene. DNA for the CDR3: TGTGCCAGCAGCTTGAGACAGGGGCATAATGAAAAACTGTTTTTT. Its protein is CASSLRQGHNEKLFF.

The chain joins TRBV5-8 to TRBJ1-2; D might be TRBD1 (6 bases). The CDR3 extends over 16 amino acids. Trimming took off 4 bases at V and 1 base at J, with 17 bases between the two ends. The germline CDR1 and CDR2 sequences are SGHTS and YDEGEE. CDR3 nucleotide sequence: TGTGCCAGCAGCCGAGGACAGCGCCGTTTTAACTATGGCTACACCTTC. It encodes CASSRGQRRFNYGYTF.

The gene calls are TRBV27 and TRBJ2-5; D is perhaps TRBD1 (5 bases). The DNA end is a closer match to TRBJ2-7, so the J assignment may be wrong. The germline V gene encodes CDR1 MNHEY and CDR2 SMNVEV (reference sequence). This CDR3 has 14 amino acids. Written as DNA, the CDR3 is TGTGCCAGCAGTTTTGGCAGGGATGTTTACGAGCAGTACTTC. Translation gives CASSFGRDVYEQYF.

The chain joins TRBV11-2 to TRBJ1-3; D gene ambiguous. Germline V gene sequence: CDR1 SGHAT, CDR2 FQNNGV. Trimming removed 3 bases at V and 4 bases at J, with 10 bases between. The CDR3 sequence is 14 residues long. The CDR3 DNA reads TGTGCCAGCAGCTTTTACGGGGTGGGAAACACCATATATTTT. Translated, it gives CASSFYGVGNTIYF.

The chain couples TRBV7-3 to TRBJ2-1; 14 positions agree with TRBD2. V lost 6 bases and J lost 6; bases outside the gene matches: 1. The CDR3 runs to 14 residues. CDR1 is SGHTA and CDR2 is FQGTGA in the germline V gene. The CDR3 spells CASRTSGGANEQFF. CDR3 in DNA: TGTGCCAGCAGGACTAGCGGGGGGGCCAATGAGCAGTTCTTC.

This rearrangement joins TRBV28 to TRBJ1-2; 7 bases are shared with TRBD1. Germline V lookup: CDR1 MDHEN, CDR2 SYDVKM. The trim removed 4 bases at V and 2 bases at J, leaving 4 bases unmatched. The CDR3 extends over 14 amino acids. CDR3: CASSYPGQNYGYTF. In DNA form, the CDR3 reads TGTGCCAGCAGTTACCCGGGACAGAACTATGGCTACACCTTC.

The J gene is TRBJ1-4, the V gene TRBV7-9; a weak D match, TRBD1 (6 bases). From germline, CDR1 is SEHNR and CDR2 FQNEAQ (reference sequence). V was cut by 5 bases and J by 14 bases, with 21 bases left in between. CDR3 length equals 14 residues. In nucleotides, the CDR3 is TGTGCCAGCAGCCCGGGGGGGGCATCTAGTGGTCTGTTTTTT. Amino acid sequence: CASSPGGASSGLFF.

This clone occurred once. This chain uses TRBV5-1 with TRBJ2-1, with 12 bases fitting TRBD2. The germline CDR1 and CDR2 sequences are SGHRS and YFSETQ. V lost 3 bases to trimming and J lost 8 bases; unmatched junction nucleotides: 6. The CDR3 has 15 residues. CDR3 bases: TGCGCCAGCAGCTCTCTAGCGGGGGGGCCCGATGAGCAGTTCTTC. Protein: CASSSLAGGPDEQFF.

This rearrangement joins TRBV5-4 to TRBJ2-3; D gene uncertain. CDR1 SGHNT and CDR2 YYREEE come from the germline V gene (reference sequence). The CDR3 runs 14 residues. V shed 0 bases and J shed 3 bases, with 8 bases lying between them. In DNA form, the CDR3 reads TGTGCCAGCAGCTTGGGTCAAACTACAGATACGCAGTATTTT. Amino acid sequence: CASSLGQTTDTQYF.

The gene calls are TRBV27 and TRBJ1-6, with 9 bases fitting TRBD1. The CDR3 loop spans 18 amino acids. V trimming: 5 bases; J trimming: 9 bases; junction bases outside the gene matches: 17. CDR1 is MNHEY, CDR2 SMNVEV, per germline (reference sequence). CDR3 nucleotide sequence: TGTGCCAGCAGTCCCCGGGACAGGGCAGGTACTTCTTCTTCACCCCTCCACTTT. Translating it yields CASSPRDRAGTSSSPLHF.

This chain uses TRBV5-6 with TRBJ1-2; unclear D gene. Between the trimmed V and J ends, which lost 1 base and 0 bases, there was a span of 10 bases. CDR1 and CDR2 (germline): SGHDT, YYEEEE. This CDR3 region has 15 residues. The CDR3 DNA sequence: TGTGCCAGCAGCTTGTTATCGAGTTCTAACTATGGCTACACCTTC. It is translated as CASSLLSSSNYGYTF.